The rows below give T cell receptor beta chains drawn from one sample of a study of T cells in Graves' hyperthyroidism and ophthalmopathy. TCRdb processed the multiplex PCR reads anew with MiXCR; each CDR3 protein has one entry. The data contain approximately 370,000 distinct CDR3 sequences, about 18% of them singletons. The sample was blood. These receptors were taken from a woman aged 25 to 39 with Graves' hyperthyroidism that later progressed to Graves' ophthalmopathy. The CDR3 runs from the conserved cysteine through the conserved F or W. Fields, in order: clone size, J gene, V gene, D gene, CDR3 protein, CDR3 DNA. A D gene is named only where the DNA matches it firmly. Not every row has a clone size; where given, it reads once, few, many or a size class.

. | TRBJ2-3 | TRBV20-1 | TRBD2 | CSAAPVPAGVTDTQYF | TGCAGTGCTGCGCCGGTTCCAGCGGGAGTCACAGATACGCAGTATTTT
few | TRBJ1-1 | TRBV20-1 | TRBD1 | CSARDQGAGAFF | TGCAGTGCTAGAGATCAGGGGGCCGGAGCTTTCTTT
. | TRBJ2-7 | TRBV6-1 | TRBD1 | CATTGFYEQYF | TGTGCCACGACAGGGTTCTACGAGCAGTACTTC
few | TRBJ2-7 | TRBV20-1 | TRBD2 | CSARDPGGEQYF | TGCAGTGCTAGAGATCCGGGGGGAGAGCAGTACTTC
once | TRBJ2-7 | TRBV2 | TRBD2 | CASSELLAASYEQYF | TGTGCCAGCAGTGAGCTACTAGCGGCGTCCTACGAGCAGTACTTC
. | TRBJ2-7 | TRBV5-1 | . | CASSLEGLSLEQYF | TGCGCCAGCAGCTTGGAGGGGTTGTCTCTCGAGCAGTACTTC
many | TRBJ2-5 | TRBV5-5 | . | CASSRGPLETQYF | TGTGCCAGCAGCCGGGGACCTCTAGAGACCCAGTACTTC
. | TRBJ1-5 | TRBV19 | . | CASSTAIGNQPQHF | TGTGCCAGTAGTACGGCGATAGGCAATCAGCCCCAGCATTTT
many | TRBJ2-1 | TRBV11-2 | TRBD2 | CASSLGLAGDDEQFF | TGTGCCAGCAGCCTGGGACTAGCGGGAGATGATGAGCAGTTCTTC
few | TRBJ1-1 | TRBV4-1 | TRBD1 | CASSQAVGQGSPEAFF | TGCGCCAGCAGCCAAGCGGTAGGACAGGGCTCCCCTGAAGCTTTCTTT
many | TRBJ1-2 | TRBV29-1 | TRBD1 | CSVEERDRGYGYTF | TGCAGCGTTGAAGAGAGGGACAGGGGCTATGGCTACACCTTC
many | TRBJ1-4 | TRBV18 | . | CASSLTRGDGEKLFF | TGTGCCAGCTCGCTCACTCGCGGGGATGGCGAAAAACTGTTTTTT
. | TRBJ2-6 | TRBV29-1 | TRBD1 | CSVEGKGASSGANVLTF | TGCAGCGTTGAAGGGAAGGGGGCAAGCTCTGGGGCCAACGTCCTGACTTTC
many | TRBJ2-1 | TRBV24-1 | TRBD2 | CATSDPGLAGGNEQFF | TGTGCCACCAGTGATCCGGGACTAGCGGGAGGGAATGAGCAGTTCTTC
. | TRBJ2-1 | TRBV10-2 | TRBD2 | CASSDGGAGEQFF | TGCGCCAGCAGTGACGGGGGGGCGGGTGAGCAGTTCTTC
many | TRBJ1-2 | TRBV12-5 | . | CASGNSNYGYTF | TGTGCTAGTGGCAACAGCAACTATGGCTACACCTTC
many | TRBJ1-2 | TRBV27 | . | CASSLGRGTPGYTF | TGTGCCAGCAGTTTGGGAAGGGGGACTCCTGGCTACACCTTC
many | TRBJ2-7 | TRBV11-2 | TRBD1 | CASSPRPGQGTWYEQYF | TGTGCCAGCAGCCCCAGGCCGGGACAGGGGACATGGTACGAGCAGTACTTC
many | TRBJ1-1 | TRBV19 | . | CASSIRGVTEAFF | TGTGCCAGTAGTATAAGAGGGGTAACTGAAGCTTTCTTT
few | TRBJ2-7 | TRBV20-1 | . | CGTRDKNSYEQYF | TGCGGTACCCGGGACAAAAATTCCTACGAGCAGTACTTC
. | TRBJ2-1 | TRBV25-1 | . | CAARTPYNEQFF | TGTGCCGCGAGGACACCGTACAATGAGCAGTTCTTC
few | TRBJ2-1 | TRBV6-1 | . | CASSPTGPPNGQFF | TGTGCCAGCAGTCCAACAGGGCCCCCCAATGGGCAGTTCTTC
. | TRBJ2-1 | TRBV4-2 | . | CASSQEGVEQFF | TGTGCCAGCAGCCAAGAAGGGGTTGAGCAGTTCTTC
few | TRBJ1-2 | TRBV11-2 | TRBD1 | CASSLAVGTDYGYTF | TGTGCCAGCAGCTTAGCTGTCGGGACAGACTATGGCTACACCTTC
few | TRBJ2-7 | TRBV29-1 | . | CGVVAKSRVEQYF | TGCGGCGTTGTGGCAAAGTCTCGAGTCGAGCAGTACTTC
many | TRBJ2-4 | TRBV5-1 | . | CASSLFDVGGAAKNIQYF | TGCGCCAGCAGCCTTTTTGATGTCGGGGGCGCAGCCAAAAACATTCAGTACTTC
many | TRBJ2-3 | TRBV7-9 | . | CASSLEGDTQYF | TGTGCCAGCAGCTTAGAGGGGGATACGCAGTATTTT
many | TRBJ1-1 | TRBV2 | . | CASSDLQGPNTEAFF | TGTGCCAGCAGTGATCTCCAGGGACCTAACACTGAAGCTTTCTTT
many | TRBJ2-1 | TRBV20-1 | TRBD2 | CSAGGTSGRGKIYNEQFF | TGCAGTGCGGGAGGGACTAGCGGGAGAGGAAAAATTTACAATGAGCAGTTCTTC
. | TRBJ2-3 | TRBV30 | . | CAWSLGGGKYF | TGTGCCTGGAGTTTGGGGGGGGGCAAGTATTTT
. | TRBJ2-1 | TRBV18 | . | CASSPSGRTLNEQFF | TGTGCCAGCTCACCCTCAGGCAGGACCCTCAATGAGCAGTTCTTC
many | TRBJ1-1 | TRBV7-9 | . | CASSGEIVARAFF | TGTGCCAGCAGCGGGGAAATTGTTGCGCGTGCTTTCTTT
. | TRBJ2-2 | TRBV19 | . | CASTWDTNTGELFF | TGTGCCAGTACCTGGGACACGAACACCGGGGAGCTGTTTTTT
many | TRBJ1-1 | TRBV3-1 | . | CASSQVMSGREAFF | TGTGCCAGCAGCCAGGTCATGTCGGGACGAGAGGCTTTCTTT
many | TRBJ2-7 | TRBV27 | TRBD2 | CASSPNGGTTIGGEQYF | TGTGCCAGCAGTCCGAACGGGGGGACGACCATCGGGGGGGAGCAGTACTTC
. | TRBJ1-1 | TRBV3-1 | . | CASSTLRALNTEAFF | TGTGCCAGCAGCACACTTCGTGCGTTGAACACTGAAGCTTTCTTT
. | TRBJ2-3 | TRBV20-1 | . | CSARVPGLTTDTQYF | TGCAGTGCTAGAGTTCCGGGACTTACCACAGATACGCAGTATTTT
few | TRBJ1-1 | TRBV5-1 | . | CASSLDREGSEAFF | TGCGCCAGCAGCTTGGACAGGGAAGGTAGTGAAGCTTTCTTT
many | TRBJ2-3 | TRBV6-1 | TRBD1 | CASSEGTGADTQYF | TGTGCCAGCAGTGAAGGGACAGGGGCAGATACGCAGTATTTT
many | TRBJ2-3 | TRBV11-2 | TRBD2 | CASSLSRGGSAQYF | TGTGCCAGCAGCTTGTCGCGGGGGGGCTCCGCGCAGTATTTT
many | TRBJ2-1 | TRBV20-1 | . | CSASFLSAYNEQFF | TGCAGTGCTAGTTTCCTATCGGCCTACAATGAGCAGTTCTTC
many | TRBJ1-1 | TRBV12-3/TRBV12-4 | TRBD1 | CASSQYRGDTEAFF | TGTGCCAGCAGCCAATACAGGGGAGACACTGAAGCTTTCTTT
many | TRBJ2-7 | TRBV6-5 | . | CASSYQLAYEQYF | TGTGCCAGCAGTTACCAACTAGCCTACGAGCAGTACTTC
many | TRBJ2-3 | TRBV13 | TRBD2 | CASSLGGLARADTQYF | TGTGCCAGCAGCTTAGGAGGACTAGCTCGAGCAGATACGCAGTATTTT